This T cell receptor beta chain was recorded in a study of human T cells and chemical hapten exposure. The wider study: All patients underwent weekly scalp dosing with diphenylcyclopropenone for the full roughly 25-week study.

Time point indicated: patch test 3, about 24 weeks after DPC sensitization. Treatment described: therapeutic diphenylcyclopropenone sensitization with weekly scalp DPC. From whole blood left unfractionated, total RNA was extracted. Trimming left V 6 bases short and J 2 bases short, with 4 bases between. The germline gives CDR1 MDHEN, CDR2 SYDVKM. The length of the CDR3 is 12 residues. This clonotype has at least ten counts. TCRdb re-derived calls from the RACE reads in MiXCR, one entry per CDR3 protein. The sample shows fewer than 40,000 distinct CDR3 sequences, roughly 12% of them seen only once. This sample comprised whole blood, obtained in connection with sensitization to the hapten diphenylcyclopropenone (DPC). This receptor was taken from a woman in her forties with alopecia areata. Some clones in this sample may be carry-over from other donors' samples. V usage is TRBV28 and J usage is TRBJ2-2; D call uncertain. The CDR3 nucleotides are TGTGCCAGCAGGGGAAACACCGGGGAGCTGTTTTTT. Protein product: CASRGNTGELFF.